The 18 T cell receptor beta chains below all came from one sample that was sequenced in a study of cytomegalovirus exposure and HLA in healthy donors. Sequencing used immunoSEQ multiplex PCR; TCRdb keeps in-frame clones, though not all of them. The data contain around 150,000 clones, around 81% of them seen just once; the ten biggest clones take up around 2%. The sample consisted of PBMCs. These receptors were taken from a young man in good health and CMV-seropositive.

The CDR3 is CASSYSPSGNTEAFF. In DNA, the CDR3 is TGTGCCAGCAGTTACTCCCCGTCGGGGAACACTGAAGCTTTCTTT. V is TRBV6-6 and J is TRBJ1-1; no clear D. The CDR3 runs to 15 residues. V lost 0 bases and J lost 1, with 9 bases in between. From germline, CDR1 is MNHNY and CDR2 SVGAGI (reference sequence).

This chain joins TRBV7-8 and TRBJ1-2; D is uncertain. CDR3 length: 14 amino acids. V lost 0 bases to trimming and J lost 8 bases, with 13 bases between them. Germline assignment: CDR1 SGHVS and CDR2 FQNEAQ. In DNA, the CDR3 is TGTGCCAGCAGCTTAGCAGCCTCCCCTATGGGCTACACCTTC. The encoded protein is CASSLAASPMGYTF.

V gene TRBV5-6 combines with J gene TRBJ1-1; 8 bases match TRBD1. The V gene's germline CDR1 is SGHDT and CDR2 YYEEEE. The V gene end was trimmed by 4 bases and the J gene end by 9 bases; junction bases not matched to a gene: 5. The CDR3 covers 12 residues. The CDR3 spells CASSPGTGKAFF. In nucleotides, the CDR3 is TGTGCCAGCAGCCCCGGGACAGGAAAAGCTTTCTTT.

The J gene is TRBJ1-4, the V gene TRBV5-6, with D maybe TRBD1 (6 bases). The CDR3 spans 15 residues. Germline V CDR1 and CDR2: SGHDT, YYEEEE. The V and J ends lost 0 bases and 7 bases respectively, with 13 bases between them. CDR3 DNA sequence: TGTGCCAGCAGCTTGGTGGGGGCAAGCGGTGAAAAACTGTTTTTT. Translating gives CASSLVGASGEKLFF.

This clone showed up just a few times. This chain links TRBV10-2 with TRBJ2-7, with TRBD1 matching 10 bases. The V and J ends lost 6 bases and 3 bases, in that order; junction bases with no gene match: 8. The CDR3 runs to 15 residues. CDR1 and CDR2 (germline): WSHSY, SAAADI. CDR3 sequence reads: CASSKSWTGGYEQYF. CDR3 nucleotide sequence: TGCGCCAGCAGCAAGAGTTGGACAGGGGGCTACGAGCAGTACTTC.

The chain is built from TRBV5-4 and TRBJ2-7; TRBD2 aligns across 7 bases. This CDR3 comprises 15 residues. In germline, CDR1 is SGHNT, CDR2 YYREEE (reference sequence). Trimming removed 2 bases from V and 4 bases from J; junction bases left unmatched: 9. CDR3 bases: TGTGCCAGCAGCTTCTCAGCGGGGAAGTCTTACGAGCAGTACTTC. As protein: CASSFSAGKSYEQYF.

This chain uses TRBV10-1 with TRBJ1-5, with D unresolved. The germline V and J ends were trimmed by 6 bases and 0 bases, with 9 bases remaining between them. CDR1 WNHNN and CDR2 SYGVQD come from the germline V gene (reference sequence). This CDR3 spans 14 amino acids. The CDR3 here is CASSPGNSNQPQHF. The CDR3 DNA reads TGCGCCAGCAGCCCCGGGAATAGCAATCAGCCCCAGCATTTT.

The chain's CDR3 is CASSEGGVDTEAFF. DNA for the CDR3: TGTGCCAGCAGTGAAGGGGGGGTGGACACTGAAGCTTTCTTT. V is TRBV6-1 and J is TRBJ1-1; TRBD1 might be the D (5 bases). Germline V gives CDR1 MNHNS, CDR2 SASEGT. Trimming stripped 1 base from V and 3 bases from J, with 9 bases between. The CDR3 loop spans 14 amino acids.

J is TRBJ2-6 and V is TRBV12-5; 8 bases are shared with TRBD1. The length of the CDR3 is 19 residues. In germline, CDR1 is LGHNT, CDR2 FRNRAP. The trim removed 2 bases at V and 4 bases at J, leaving 13 bases unmatched. The chain's CDR3 is CASGLLLTGDYAGANVLTF. The CDR3 region has the DNA TGTGCTAGTGGTTTGCTCCTGACAGGGGATTATGCCGGGGCCAACGTCCTGACTTTC. Full variable domain (remainder filled in from reference TRBV12-5 and TRBJ2-6): DARVTQTPRHKVTEMGQEVTMRCQPILGHNTVFWYRQTMMQGLELLAYFRNRAPLDDSGMPKDRFSAEMPDATLATLKIQPSEPRDSAVYFCASGLLLTGDYAGANVLTFGAGSRLTVL.

The chain couples TRBV29-1 to TRBJ1-1, with TRBD1 identical over 10 bases. The ends lost 0 bases at V and 1 base at J; junction bases unmatched: 5. The CDR3 contains 16 residues. Germline assignment: CDR1 SQVTM and CDR2 ANQGSEA. CDR3 sequence (DNA): TGCAGCGTTGAAGATGACAGGGGGCTAGAGAACACTGAAGCTTTCTTT. It specifies CSVEDDRGLENTEAFF.

This CDR3 reads CASSPTNRAFFVEQYF. Written as DNA, the CDR3 is TGTGCCAGCAGCCCAACCAACAGGGCTTTTTTCGTCGAGCAGTACTTC. The chain is built from TRBV5-7 and TRBJ2-7; maybe TRBD1 (6 bases). TRBV5-7 is placed among ORFs of uncertain function. V lost 4 bases and J lost 6, with 23 bases in between. The CDR3 is made up of 16 amino acids.

The chain joins TRBV7-9 to TRBJ1-2, with D possibly TRBD1 on 5 matching bases. Trimming removed 1 base from V and 4 bases from J, with 13 bases in between. The CDR3 loop spans 15 amino acids. Germline CDR1 reads SEHNR; CDR2 reads FQNEAQ (reference sequence). CDR3: CASSLGVAGIYGYTF. The DNA of the CDR3 is TGTGCCAGCAGCTTAGGAGTCGCAGGGATCTATGGCTACACCTTC.

This clone was seen only once. The rearrangement links TRBV19 to TRBJ2-5; D is perhaps TRBD2 (8 bases). This CDR3 has 14 amino acids. V was shortened by 9 bases and J by 2 bases, with 16 bases between the two germline ends. Germline CDR1 LNHDA, CDR2 SQIVND (reference sequence). The CDR3 nucleotides are TGTGCCAGCCGACGGGGGGGACAGCAAGAGACCCAGTACTTC. This translates into CASRRGGQQETQYF.

This chain uses TRBV15 with TRBJ2-1; the D gene is possibly TRBD1 (5 bases). There are 15 residues in the CDR3. Trimming removed 4 bases from V and 9 bases from J, with 19 bases in between. CDR1 is LNHNV, CDR2 YYDKDF, per germline (reference sequence). CDR3 sequence reads: CATSKEGALRSEQFF. CDR3 sequence (DNA): TGTGCCACCAGCAAAGAAGGGGCATTGAGGAGTGAGCAGTTCTTC.

The chain carries TRBV5-6 and TRBJ1-3; 7 bases fit TRBD1. The CDR3 loop spans 16 amino acids. With 3 bases clipped from V and 0 bases from J, the junction kept 6 bases outside the gene matches. Per germline, CDR1 SGHDT and CDR2 YYEEEE. For the CDR3, the DNA is TGTGCCAGCAGCTCCGGACAGGTCCGCTCTGGAAACACCATATATTTT. This gives the protein CASSSGQVRSGNTIYF.

The chain carries TRBV10-3 and TRBJ2-5, with 12 bases lining up with TRBD2. Germline V gene lookup returns CDR1 ENHRY and CDR2 SYGVKD. V dropped 6 bases and J dropped 3; count of bases not matched to a gene: 8. The CDR3 has 16 amino acids. The CDR3 loop reads CAIRMTSGGEKETQYF. In nucleotides, the CDR3 is TGTGCCATCAGAATGACTAGCGGGGGTGAAAAAGAGACCCAGTACTTC.

This chain links TRBV19 with TRBJ1-4; 9 bases map to TRBD1. CDR3 length: 15 amino acids. The germline V gene has CDR1 LNHDA and CDR2 SQIVND (reference sequence). V gave up 3 bases and J gave up 8 bases; unmatched junction bases: 7. Written as DNA, the CDR3 is TGTGCCAGTAGTATCCTGGACAGGGGAGGCGAAAAACTGTTTTTT. Its translation is CASSILDRGGEKLFF.

The chain is built from TRBV7-8 and TRBJ2-1; no clear D gene. Germline CDR1 SGHVS, CDR2 FQNEAQ. The V end was cut by 0 bases, the J end by 6 bases, with 6 bases between. This CDR3 contains 13 residues. CDR3: CASSLARGNEQFF. Written as DNA, the CDR3 is TGTGCCAGCAGCTTAGCGAGAGGCAATGAGCAGTTCTTC.